This entry lists 22 T cell receptor beta chains sequenced from one sample in a study of T cells after yellow fever vaccination. TCRdb ran MiXCR on the 5' RACE reads and lists one entry per CDR3 protein. The table has 150,000 to 200,000 distinct CDR3 sequences, approximately 6.2% seen once; the top ten hold roughly 3%. Material: CD4+ T cells sorted from PBMCs, obtained on the day of the first yellow fever vaccination. The receptors originated from a man aged 18 to 29 who received the YFV17D yellow fever vaccine.

This clonotype was picked up a small number of times. V gene TRBV12-3 or TRBV12-4 combines with J gene TRBJ2-5; no clear D. Trimming cost V 3 bases and J 2 bases, with 10 bases left between them. The CDR3 runs 14 residues. CDR3 DNA sequence: TGTGCCAGCAGTTTTACACCGTTACAAGAGACCCAGTACTTC. Protein sequence: CASSFTPLQETQYF.

This clonotype was counted ten times or more. The chain recombines TRBV7-2 with TRBJ1-6; maybe TRBD1 (5 bases). V was trimmed by 4 bases and J by 6 bases, leaving 10 bases between them. This CDR3 spans 14 amino acids. Germline V gene lookup returns CDR1 SGHTA and CDR2 FQGNSA. The CDR3 is CASSSGLTNSPLHF. The CDR3 DNA reads as TGTGCCAGCAGCTCGGGACTGACTAATTCACCCCTCCACTTT.

This clonotype was seen at least ten times. The rearrangement joins TRBV4-2 to TRBJ2-1; D remains unclear. V lost 7 bases, J lost 1 base, and 11 bases lay in between. CDR3 length equals 14 residues. The germline V gene encodes CDR1 LGHNA and CDR2 YNFKEQ. The CDR3 sequence is CASKLIGSYNEQFF. Here the CDR3 DNA reads TGTGCCAGCAAATTGATCGGGTCCTACAATGAGCAGTTCTTC.

The chain combines TRBV4-2 with TRBJ2-1; TRBD2 aligns across 10 bases. This CDR3 region has 15 residues. V shed 5 bases and J 10 bases; nucleotides not matched to a gene: 11. Germline lookup yields CDR1 LGHNA and CDR2 YNFKEQ. The CDR3 spells CASSRGLAQGREQFF. CDR3 DNA: TGTGCCAGCAGCAGGGGACTAGCGCAAGGAAGGGAGCAGTTCTTC.

V gene TRBV6-1 combines with J gene TRBJ2-7; D unclear. V lost 6 bases and J lost 0, with 21 bases in between. Germline lookup yields CDR1 MNHNS and CDR2 SASEGT. The CDR3 runs to 17 residues. CDR3 region: CASSDPVSRPFSYEQYF. In DNA, the CDR3 is TGTGCCAGCAGCGACCCGGTTTCACGGCCGTTCTCCTACGAGCAGTACTTC.

The chain has TRBV4-3 and TRBJ2-3, with TRBD2 matching over 11 bases. The CDR3 runs to 16 residues. The germline V gene encodes CDR1 LGHNA and CDR2 YSLEER. Trimming took 8 bases from V and 2 from J; bases not matched to a gene: 9. CDR3 loop: CASAFLAGGTTDTQYF. The CDR3 DNA sequence: TGCGCCAGCGCCTTCTTAGCGGGGGGGACCACAGATACGCAGTATTTT.

Many counts were recorded for this clonotype. The rearrangement links TRBV3-1 to TRBJ2-3, with D maybe TRBD2 (5 bases). CDR1 is LGHDT and CDR2 is YNNKEL in the germline V gene (reference sequence). V gave up 0 bases and J gave up 4 bases, with 11 bases separating them. CDR3 size: 15 residues. The CDR3 sequence is CASSQDETGSDTQYF. CDR3 DNA sequence: TGTGCCAGCAGCCAAGATGAGACGGGGTCAGATACGCAGTATTTT.

The V gene is TRBV7-2, the J gene TRBJ2-3, with TRBD2 matching over 10 bases. Germline V gene lookup returns CDR1 SGHTA and CDR2 FQGNSA. This CDR3 is built from 18 residues. Trimming cost V 2 bases and J 0 bases; bases outside gene matches: 8. The CDR3: CASSLSGSGGLSTDTQYF. In nucleotides, the CDR3 is TGTGCCAGCAGCTTATCCGGTAGCGGGGGGCTTAGCACAGATACGCAGTATTTT.

There are many counts of this clonotype. This sequence joins TRBV19 and TRBJ2-2, with D tentatively TRBD1 (6 bases). The CDR3 length is 15 residues. Trimming removed 6 bases from V and 1 base from J, with 12 bases in between. In germline, CDR1 is LNHDA, CDR2 SQIVND (reference sequence). CDR3: CASRPGTLNTGELFF. The CDR3, as DNA: TGTGCCAGTAGGCCGGGGACACTGAACACCGGGGAGCTGTTTTTT.

This clonotype was picked up a small number of times. V gene TRBV20-1 combines with J gene TRBJ2-3; 7 nucleotides match TRBD1. Per germline, CDR1 DFQATT and CDR2 SNEGSKA (reference sequence). This CDR3 is built from 15 residues. J lost 2 bases, V lost 6 bases, and 11 bases had no gene match. Here the CDR3 DNA reads TGCAGTGCCGGATCCCCCAGGGGGTTCACAGATACGCAGTATTTT. Translation gives CSAGSPRGFTDTQYF.

This clonotype was recorded many times. V is TRBV5-1 and J is TRBJ2-5, with 7 bases matching TRBD1. There are 14 residues in the CDR3. V lost 4 bases and J lost 2; bases outside the gene matches: 5. In germline, CDR1 is SGHRS, CDR2 YFSETQ. CDR3 sequence (DNA): TGCGCCAGCAGCGAAGGGACAGCGCAAGAGACCCAGTACTTC. This gives the protein CASSEGTAQETQYF.

This clonotype was recorded at least ten times. V gene TRBV29-1 combines with J gene TRBJ2-3; 12 bases are shared with TRBD2. The CDR3 is 16 amino acids. Germline V CDR1 and CDR2: SQVTM, ANQGSEA. V gave up 1 base and J gave up 1 base; unmatched junction bases: 3. CDR3 in amino acids: CSVEGTSGARTDTQYF. The CDR3 coding sequence is TGCAGCGTTGAAGGGACTAGCGGGGCCCGCACAGATACGCAGTATTTT.

This clonotype was detected only a few times. V is TRBV7-2 and J is TRBJ2-1, with a possible D match to TRBD1 (6 bases). This CDR3 is built from 15 residues. Germline CDR1 SGHTA, CDR2 FQGNSA. The V and J ends lost 3 bases and 0 bases respectively, with 9 bases between them. The CDR3 loop reads CASSFSGDSYNEQFF. In DNA form, the CDR3 reads TGTGCCAGCAGCTTCTCAGGGGACTCCTACAATGAGCAGTTCTTC.

This rearrangement joins TRBV4-3 to TRBJ2-4; 7 bases fit TRBD1. Germline V gives CDR1 LGHNA, CDR2 YSLEER. The ends lost 3 bases at V and 0 bases at J; junction bases unmatched: 8. This CDR3 is built from 17 residues. The CDR3 is CASSQEPGTEAKNIQYF. The CDR3 bases are TGCGCCAGCAGCCAGGAGCCGGGGACAGAAGCCAAAAACATTCAGTACTTC.

This clonotype was detected many times. The CDR3 loop is CASSLRTGVWSEAFF. The CDR3 nucleotides read TGTGCCAGCAGTTTAAGGACGGGGGTTTGGTCCGAAGCTTTCTTT. The chain has TRBV12-3 or TRBV12-4 and TRBJ1-1; tentatively, D is TRBD1 (5 bases). The V end lost 2 bases, the J end lost 8 bases, and 18 bases lay between the germline ends. CDR3 size: 15 residues.

This clonotype turned up a few times. This rearrangement joins TRBV20-1 to TRBJ1-4; weak D call: TRBD1 (5 bases). This CDR3 is built from 15 residues. CDR1 DFQATT and CDR2 SNEGSKA come from the germline V gene (reference sequence). Between the trimmed V and J ends, which lost 0 bases and 3 bases, there was a span of 11 bases. CDR3 protein: CSARDPRGSNEKLFF. For the CDR3, the DNA is TGCAGTGCTAGAGATCCAAGGGGATCTAATGAAAAACTGTTTTTT.

CDR3 region: CSAQSGSSYNEQFF. CDR3 in DNA: TGCAGTGCTCAAAGCGGGAGCTCCTACAATGAGCAGTTCTTC. The genes are TRBV20-1 and TRBJ2-1; 8 positions match TRBD2. The CDR3 is 14 amino acids. From germline, CDR1 is DFQATT and CDR2 SNEGSKA (reference sequence). Trimming cost V 5 bases and J 0 bases; bases outside gene matches: 3.

The gene calls are TRBV5-1 and TRBJ2-7; a possible D gene is TRBD1 (5 bases). V was pared by 5 bases and J by 2 bases, with 17 bases between. This CDR3 has 15 residues. The germline CDR1 and CDR2 sequences are SGHRS and YFSETQ. As DNA, the CDR3 is TGCGCCAGCAGGCGCGCCCAGGAAGGGGCCTACGAGCAGTACTTC. Translated, it gives CASRRAQEGAYEQYF. Full variable domain (remainder filled in from reference TRBV5-1 and TRBJ2-7): KAGVTQTPRYLIKTRGQQVTLSCSPISGHRSVSWYQQTPGQGLQFLFEYFSETQRNKGNFPGRFSGRQFSNSRSEMNVSTLELGDSALYLCASRRAQEGAYEQYFGPGTRLTVT.

This clonotype was observed at least ten times. The rearrangement joins TRBV12-3 or TRBV12-4 to TRBJ2-2, with TRBD1 as a possible D gene (6 bases). V was cut by 3 bases and J by 1 base, with 12 bases left in between. The CDR3 has 16 residues. CDR3 nucleotide sequence: TGTGCCAGCAGTTTGTTTACAGGGAGGAACACCGGGGAGCTGTTTTTT. It codes for CASSLFTGRNTGELFF.

This clonotype was seen at least ten times. J is TRBJ2-1 and V is TRBV6-5, with TRBD2 identical over 10 bases. Germline CDR1 and CDR2: MNHEY and SVGAGI. J gave up 8 bases and V 2 bases, and 9 bases lay outside the gene matches. This CDR3 spans 16 amino acids. The DNA for the CDR3 is TGTGCCAGCAGTTACCCTAGCGGGGGAACAAGATATGAGCAGTTCTTC. Translating gives CASSYPSGGTRYEQFF.

This clonotype was detected a few times. The chain carries TRBV7-2 and TRBJ1-1; D possibly corresponds to TRBD1 (5 bases). The CDR3 loop spans 13 amino acids. Germline V gene sequence: CDR1 SGHTA, CDR2 FQGNSA. V was pared by 9 bases and J by 5 bases, with 16 bases between. CDR3: CASKPPGGTEAFF. The CDR3 DNA reads TGTGCCAGTAAGCCCCCCGGGGGGACTGAAGCTTTCTTT.

In this sample, this clonotype turned up a few times. This chain uses TRBV21-1 with TRBJ2-5; the table's D call, TRBD1, has no DNA check behind it. TRBV21-1 is a recognized pseudogene. The CDR3 has 14 amino acids. For the CDR3, the DNA is TGTGCCAGCAGCAACTGGGACAGACAAGAGACCCAGTACTTC. Its protein product is CASSNWDRQETQYF.